This T cell receptor (beta chain) comes out of a study of OX40 agonist ivuxolimab in advanced cancers. Overall study findings and caveats: The work left the antigen specificity of expanded peripheral T cells undetermined. Patients who responded partially at 0.1-3.0 mg/kg showed clonal expansion ranking among the lowest.

Systemic immunosuppression or autoimmune disease history was grounds to exclude patients. This table comes from immunoSEQ multiplex PCR, and its TCRdb copy is limited to in-frame clones, with some not included. The sample records about 40,000 clones, about nine tenths being singletons. About this clone itself: Its antigen is still unknown.

The source was CD4+ or CD8+ T cells sorted from blood, collected in a trial of the OX40 agonist ivuxolimab. The TCR comes from an adult with an advanced solid tumor such as melanoma, head and neck, liver or kidney cancer.

CDR3 nucleotides: TGTGCCAGCAGCTTACTAGCCTATGAGCAGTTCTTC. It translates to CASSLLAYEQFF. The chain joins TRBV7-9 to TRBJ2-1; weak D call: TRBD2 (5 bases). The ends were cut back, 2 bases at V and 8 bases at J, with 7 bases in the middle. The CDR3 sequence is 12 residues long. Germline V gene data show CDR1 as SEHNR and CDR2 as FQNEAQ (reference sequence).